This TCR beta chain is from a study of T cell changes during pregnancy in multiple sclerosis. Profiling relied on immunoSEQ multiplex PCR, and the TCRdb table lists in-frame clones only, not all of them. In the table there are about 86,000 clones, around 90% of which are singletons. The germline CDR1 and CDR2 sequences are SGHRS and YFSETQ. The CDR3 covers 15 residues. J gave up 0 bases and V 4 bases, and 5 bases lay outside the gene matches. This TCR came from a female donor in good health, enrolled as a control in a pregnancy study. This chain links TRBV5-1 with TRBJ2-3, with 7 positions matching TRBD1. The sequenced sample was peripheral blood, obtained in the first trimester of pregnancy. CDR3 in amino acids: CASSGDSASTDTQYF. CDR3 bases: TGCGCCAGCAGCGGGGACAGCGCTAGCACAGATACGCAGTATTTT. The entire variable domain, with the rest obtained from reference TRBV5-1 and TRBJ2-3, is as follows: KAGVTQTPRYLIKTRGQQVTLSCSPISGHRSVSWYQQTPGQGLQFLFEYFSETQRNKGNFPGRFSGRQFSNSRSEMNVSTLELGDSALYLCASSGDSASTDTQYFGPGTRLTVL.